This paragraph covers one TCR beta chain sequence. The data were obtained in a study of blood T cell repertoires in COVID-19. Study background: Sites across the United States, Italy and Spain contributed samples from acute and convalescent COVID-19.

In the authors' workflow: From reference gene primer amplification, estimates of nucleated cell counts were derived. Using immunoSEQ multiplex PCR, the repertoire was profiled, and TCRdb retains in-frame clones only, with some absent. V and J calls plus clone size are reproduced from that table; the DNA served to infer D and trimming. The repertoire has about 250,000 clones, roughly 85% of them found once; the top ten carry about 9.3%. The CDR3 length is 13 residues. V was shortened by 0 bases and J by 8 bases, with 10 bases between the two germline ends. In germline, CDR1 is GTSNPN, CDR2 SVGIG (reference sequence).

This TCR was recovered from a woman in her forties or fifties with acute COVID-19. Sequencing was performed on PBMCs or T cells enriched from blood (not recorded which). The chain uses TRBV30 and TRBJ2-2; D perhaps matches TRBD2 (5 bases). The CDR3 sequence: CAWSVGVGGELFF. The CDR3 bases are TGTGCCTGGAGTGTCGGGGTAGGGGGGGAGCTGTTTTTT.